This T cell receptor (beta chain) derives from a study of identical twins. Study-level points and caveats: Its conclusions, products of cross-sectional statistical analysis, did not come from following the same donors. Potential partial confounding of zero-insertion analyses by invariant MAIT and iNKT cells was noted.

The sample holds many counts of this clonotype. No antigen is known for it. MiXCR, run by TCRdb on the 5' RACE reads, gives a single entry per CDR3 protein. The sample contains about 500,000 distinct CDR3 sequences, about 13% of which appear only once. The CDR3 has 16 residues. The V end lost 6 bases, the J end lost 0 bases, and 17 bases lay between the germline ends. CDR1 is SGHAT, CDR2 FQNNGV, per germline. The same sample was also used in a study of yellow fever vaccine responses in identical twins. This second study notes: After vaccination, twins' T cell response reportedly seemed partly convergent, partly personalized.

The sample taken for sequencing was CD4+ T cells sorted from blood. The sequence came from a woman aged 18-35 years in good health. V is TRBV11-2 and J is TRBJ2-5; the D gene is possibly TRBD1 (6 bases). CDR3 amino acids: CASRTAGQQYQETQYF. The CDR3 DNA sequence: TGTGCCAGCAGAACAGCCGGACAGCAATACCAAGAGACCCAGTACTTC.